A selection of T cell receptor beta chains follows, all from one sample in a study of CD8 T cells in ankylosing spondylitis. TCRdb recomputed calls from the 5' RACE reads with MiXCR, one row per CDR3 protein. Here the sample spans roughly 490,000 distinct CDR3 sequences, approximately 5.3% being singletons. Sequenced: blood, either unsorted or a sorted T cell fraction (not recorded which). The receptors stem from a male donor with ankylosing spondylitis. The CDR3 runs from the conserved cysteine through the conserved F or W. D genes are given only for firm matches. Expanded clones get a size class; other rows say once, few or many, or leave the size out.

.,TRBJ2-4,TRBV7-2,TRBD2,CASSLRASGIPSPGNIQYF,TGTGCCAGCAGCTTACGGGCTAGCGGGATCCCCTCCCCGGGAAACATTCAGTACTTC
many,TRBJ1-1,TRBV20-1,TRBD1,CSAFRTGNTEAFF,TGCAGTGCTTTCAGGACAGGGAACACTGAAGCTTTCTTT
many,TRBJ2-1,TRBV10-2,TRBD2,CASRDRGLAGNEQFF,TGCGCCAGCAGGGACAGGGGACTAGCGGGCAATGAGCAGTTCTTC
many,TRBJ1-1,TRBV5-1,TRBD1,CASSLMTGRNTEAFF,TGCGCCAGCAGCTTAATGACAGGGAGGAACACTGAAGCTTTCTTT
many,TRBJ2-1,TRBV7-8,TRBD2,CASSLELAGHNEQFF,TGTGCCAGCAGCTTAGAGCTAGCGGGTCACAATGAGCAGTTCTTC
many,TRBJ2-7,TRBV4-3,.,CASSQSGGLGYEQYF,TGCGCCAGCAGCCAATCTGGGGGGTTGGGGTACGAGCAGTACTTC
many,TRBJ2-5,TRBV7-2,.,CASSVNTGTLETQYF,TGTGCCAGCAGCGTCAATACCGGGACTTTAGAGACCCAGTACTTC
many,TRBJ2-7,TRBV11-2,.,CASSSLWSEQYF,TGTGCCAGCAGCTCCCTCTGGAGCGAGCAGTACTTC
many,TRBJ1-1,TRBV5-1,.,CASNSHGVDTEAFF,TGCGCCAGCAATAGTCACGGGGTTGACACTGAAGCTTTCTTT
many,TRBJ1-1,TRBV5-6,.,CASSKEVSESNEAFF,TGTGCCAGCAGCAAGGAAGTCTCGGAGTCAAACGAAGCTTTCTTT
.,TRBJ2-3,TRBV11-2,.,CASSLIDGKEDTQYF,TGTGCCAGCAGCTTAATTGATGGGAAGGAAGATACGCAGTATTTT
many,TRBJ1-5,TRBV28,.,CASRVSGGGQPQHF,TGTGCCAGCAGGGTGTCCGGGGGCGGTCAGCCCCAGCATTTT
many,TRBJ1-1,TRBV20-1,.,CSARGRSSYGTEAFF,TGCAGTGCTAGGGGCAGGTCCAGTTACGGCACTGAAGCTTTCTTT
many,TRBJ2-7,TRBV20-1,.,CSLLTDSGSGEQYF,TGCAGCCTATTAACTGACAGTGGGTCCGGCGAGCAGTACTTC
few,TRBJ2-1,TRBV5-1,TRBD2,CASSLGAGVHEQFF,TGCGCCAGCAGCTTAGGAGCGGGAGTGCATGAGCAGTTCTTC
many,TRBJ1-4,TRBV20-1,.,CSADDPLLATNEKLFF,TGCAGTGCTGACGACCCCCTCCTGGCAACTAATGAAAAACTGTTTTTT
many,TRBJ2-5,TRBV4-3,.,CASSPLLEETQYF,TGCGCCAGCAGCCCCCTTTTGGAAGAGACCCAGTACTTC
many,TRBJ1-5,TRBV20-1,.,CSSGGRSGQPQHF,TGCAGCTCCGGGGGTCGGAGTGGTCAGCCCCAGCATTTT
many,TRBJ2-3,TRBV5-1,.,CASSLVATFTDTQYF,TGCGCCAGCAGCTTGGTAGCAACATTCACAGATACGCAGTATTTT
.,TRBJ2-1,TRBV20-1,TRBD2,CSYELAGYNEQFF,TGCAGCTATGAACTAGCGGGCTACAATGAGCAGTTCTTC
many,TRBJ1-1,TRBV12-3/TRBV12-4,.,CASIGFGNTEAFF,TGTGCCAGCATCGGATTTGGGAACACTGAAGCTTTCTTT
many,TRBJ1-1,TRBV6-1,TRBD1,CASRPKTGAPEAFF,TGTGCCAGCAGACCGAAAACAGGGGCCCCTGAAGCTTTCTTT
many,TRBJ2-7,TRBV20-1,.,CSARSPYEQYF,TGCAGTGCTAGGTCCCCCTACGAGCAGTACTTC
many,TRBJ1-2,TRBV4-1,TRBD1,CASSQGTGESGYTF,TGCGCCAGCAGCCAAGGGACAGGGGAGTCGGGCTACACCTTC
many,TRBJ1-2,TRBV29-1,.,CSVRFSYGYTF,TGCAGCGTTCGATTTTCCTATGGCTACACCTTC
.,TRBJ1-1,TRBV20-1,TRBD1,CSAWGQGYTEAFF,TGCAGTGCTTGGGGACAGGGGTACACTGAAGCTTTCTTT
few,TRBJ2-7,TRBV7-7,TRBD1,CASSLRDRGPGSYEQYF,TGTGCTAGCAGCTTACGGGACAGGGGACCGGGCTCCTACGAGCAGTACTTC